Presented here are 19 T cell receptor beta chains from one specimen sequenced in a study of T cell repertoires in cytomegalovirus infection. Their antigen targets remain unknown. TCRdb ran MiXCR on the reads and lists one entry per CDR3 protein. Among 20,000 or so distinct CDR3 sequences listed, 20% to 25% were seen once. The sequencing used CD8+ T cells from cultured PBMCs, collected from culture after CMV antigen stimulation. These receptors all stem from a human donor in good health (CMV status not recorded). Some clones in this sample may be carry-over from other donors' samples.

Many counts were recorded for this clonotype. This chain uses TRBV28 with TRBJ2-2; D unresolved. The CDR3 contains 14 residues. The ends were cut back, 2 bases at V and 0 bases at J, with 4 bases in the middle. The germline gives CDR1 MDHEN, CDR2 SYDVKM. CDR3 DNA sequence: TGTGCCAGCAGTTTACTACCGAACACCGGGGAGCTGTTTTTT. It codes for CASSLLPNTGELFF.

This clonotype was recorded many times. The chain is built from TRBV7-2 and TRBJ2-7; D is possibly TRBD1 (6 bases). The V end lost 0 bases, the J end lost 3 bases, and 12 bases lay between the germline ends. The CDR3 extends over 15 amino acids. Germline V CDR1 and CDR2: SGHTA, FQGNSA. The CDR3 loop reads CASSLALDRVYEQYF. CDR3 DNA: TGTGCCAGCAGCTTAGCGCTGGACAGAGTCTACGAGCAGTACTTC. The variable domain in full, completed from reference TRBV7-2 and TRBJ2-7, reads GAGVSQSPSNKVTEKGKDVELRCDPISGHTALYWYRQSLGQGLEFLIYFQGNSAPDKSGLPSDRFSAERTGGSVSTLTIQRTQQEDSAVYLCASSLALDRVYEQYFGPGTRLTVT.

This clonotype was recorded at least ten times. The V gene is TRBV7-6, the J gene TRBJ2-2; 7 bases are shared with TRBD1. The CDR3 length is 15 residues. Per germline, CDR1 SGHVS and CDR2 FNYEAQ. Trimming at V came to 2 bases and at J to 5 bases, leaving 5 bases not matched to a gene. Here the CDR3 reads CASSLRGLGTGELFF. CDR3 bases: TGTGCCAGCAGCTTAAGGGGGCTGGGGACCGGGGAGCTGTTTTTT.

Remarks on this clonotype: The conserved phenylalanine or tryptophan is not found at the CDR3 terminus, so this likely reflects a read error. This chain connects TRBV20-1 to TRBJ2-1; 7 bases are a match to TRBD1. The CDR3 is made up of 13 amino acids. The germline gives CDR1 DFQATT, CDR2 SNEGSKA (reference sequence). Losses at the gene ends were 8 bases for V and 4 bases for J; bases not matched to a gene: 8. The CDR3 loop is CSRKGAGYNEQFY. The CDR3 bases are TGCAGTCGAAAGGGGGCTGGGTACAATGAGCAGTTCTAC.

This clonotype was seen a few times. V gene TRBV6-5 combines with J gene TRBJ1-4; D is unresolved. The CDR3 extends over 15 amino acids. Germline CDR1 and CDR2: MNHEY and SVGAGI. Trimming took off 6 bases at V and 0 bases at J, with 11 bases between the two ends. The CDR3 reads CASRSWASTNEKLFF. The CDR3, as DNA: TGTGCCAGCAGATCCTGGGCATCAACTAATGAAAAACTGTTTTTT.

This clonotype was seen repeatedly, ten times or more. The CDR3 region is CASSLGDSLDEQFF. DNA of the CDR3: TGTGCCAGCAGTTTAGGTGATAGCCTCGATGAGCAGTTCTTC. V and J are TRBV12-3 or TRBV12-4 and TRBJ2-1; D remains ambiguous. V gave up 1 base and J gave up 8 bases, with 12 bases separating them. The CDR3 has 14 residues.

In its sample, this clonotype was seen many times. This chain connects TRBV7-2 to TRBJ2-6, with TRBD1 matching over 12 bases. The germline V gene has CDR1 SGHTA and CDR2 FQGNSA. V lost 4 bases and J lost 4; bases outside the gene matches: 2. There are 16 residues in the CDR3. CDR3 nucleotide sequence: TGTGCCAGCAGCTGGGACAGGGGGCTGGGGGCCAACGTCCTGACTTTC. It translates to CASSWDRGLGANVLTF. The full variable domain, with the rest looked up from reference TRBV7-2 and TRBJ2-6, is GAGVSQSPSNKVTEKGKDVELRCDPISGHTALYWYRQSLGQGLEFLIYFQGNSAPDKSGLPSDRFSAERTGGSVSTLTIQRTQQEDSAVYLCASSWDRGLGANVLTFGAGSRLTVL.

This clonotype was observed at least ten times. V gene TRBV3-1 combines with J gene TRBJ1-5; D unresolved. V lost 3 bases to trimming and J lost 4 bases, with 10 bases between them. The CDR3 runs 14 residues. The germline V gene encodes CDR1 LGHDT and CDR2 YNNKEL (reference sequence). The CDR3: CASSHGRQNQPQHF. The CDR3 nucleotides are TGTGCCAGCAGCCATGGTCGCCAAAATCAGCCCCAGCATTTT.

The genes are TRBV2 and TRBJ2-1; D is undetermined. The CDR3 length is 12 residues. Germline assignment: CDR1 SNHLY and CDR2 FYNNEI. Trimming took off 1 base at V and 10 bases at J, with 8 bases between the two ends. CDR3 amino acids: CASSEGLSEQFF. The CDR3, as DNA: TGTGCCAGCAGTGAAGGGCTCTCAGAGCAGTTCTTC. The whole variable domain, filled in from reference TRBV2 and TRBJ2-1, reads EPEVTQTPSHQVTQMGQEVILRCVPISNHLYFYWYRQILGQKVEFLVSFYNNEISEKSEIFDDQFSVERPDGSNFTLKIRSTKLEDSAMYFCASSEGLSEQFFGPGTRLTVL.

The chain uses TRBV7-9 and TRBJ2-2; tentatively, D is TRBD2 (5 bases). Germline V gene sequence: CDR1 SEHNR, CDR2 FQNEAQ (reference sequence). CDR3 length: 16 amino acids. With 3 bases removed from V and 6 bases from J, the gap between germline ends came to 17 bases. CDR3 nucleotides: TGTGCCAGCAGCTTCGGTAACTGGGGAGCTTCCGGGGAGCTGTTTTTT. It translates to CASSFGNWGASGELFF.

This clonotype turned up a few times. The chain couples TRBV24-1 to TRBJ2-5, with TRBD1 matching over 7 bases. This CDR3 region has 14 residues. With 2 bases clipped from V and 1 base from J, the junction kept 0 bases outside the gene matches. In germline, CDR1 is KGHDR, CDR2 SFDVKD. This CDR3 reads CATSDWDSQETQYF. The CDR3, as DNA: TGTGCCACCAGTGATTGGGACAGCCAAGAGACCCAGTACTTC.

V usage is TRBV4-3 and J usage is TRBJ1-3; unclear D gene. The germline gives CDR1 LGHNA, CDR2 YSLEER. The CDR3 is 15 residues long. V was cut by 3 bases and J by 2 bases, with 11 bases left in between. Here the CDR3 DNA reads TGCGCCAGCAGCCAGGATGCTGGCCCTGGAAACACCATATATTTT. Amino acid sequence: CASSQDAGPGNTIYF.

A few counts support this clonotype. V usage is TRBV6-1 and J usage is TRBJ1-2; 10 bases are shared with TRBD1. CDR1 is MNHNS, CDR2 SASEGT, per germline. This CDR3 is 18 amino acids long. Trimming took 4 bases from V and 8 from J; bases not matched to a gene: 19. The CDR3 region has the DNA TGTGCCAGCAGTGGAATACGGACAGGGGGAATAAGCCTAGGCGGCTACACCTTC. Amino acids: CASSGIRTGGISLGGYTF.

The chain employs TRBV20-1 and TRBJ2-1; TRBD2 matches at 10 bases. This CDR3 contains 15 residues. J lost 7 bases, V lost 3 bases, and 9 bases had no gene match. Germline CDR1 and CDR2: DFQATT and SNEGSKA (reference sequence). This CDR3 is CSASSSGGAGNEQFF. The DNA for the CDR3 is TGCAGTGCTAGCTCCAGCGGGGGGGCCGGGAATGAGCAGTTCTTC.

V and J are TRBV23-1 and TRBJ2-3; 13 nucleotides agree with TRBD2. TRBV23-1 has ORF status, its function being uncertain. V lost 4 bases and J lost 4; bases outside the gene matches: 5. The CDR3 has 16 amino acids. The CDR3 DNA reads TGCGCCAGCAGTCCAGCAGGGACTAGCGGGGCAGATACGCAGTATTTT. It specifies CASSPAGTSGADTQYF.

The chain combines TRBV27 with TRBJ2-2; D is uncertain. Between the trimmed V and J ends, which lost 0 bases and 6 bases, there was a span of 5 bases. CDR1 MNHEY and CDR2 SMNVEV come from the germline V gene (reference sequence). The CDR3 has 13 amino acids. CDR3 coding DNA: TGTGCCAGCAGTTTATCCCTGGCCGGGGAGCTGTTTTTT. Amino acid sequence: CASSLSLAGELFF.

In this sample, this clonotype turned up many times. The J gene is TRBJ2-1, the V gene TRBV7-9; D may correspond to TRBD1 or TRBD2 (5 bases each). CDR1 and CDR2 from the germline V gene are SEHNR and FQNEAQ (reference sequence). The CDR3 loop spans 14 amino acids. The V gene lost 5 bases and the J gene lost 7 bases, with 15 bases spanning the gap. CDR3 in DNA: TGTGCCAGCAGCCCACCCCTGTGGGGGAATGAGCAGTTCTTC. Its protein is CASSPPLWGNEQFF.

The V and J genes are TRBV20-1 and TRBJ1-6; the D is unclear. Trimming left V 6 bases short and J 1 base short, with 16 bases between. There are 16 residues in the CDR3. Germline V gives CDR1 DFQATT, CDR2 SNEGSKA (reference sequence). The DNA of the CDR3 is TGCAGTGCCCCGGGAGAGGGAGTATCCTATAATTCACCCCTCCACTTT. Translated, it gives CSAPGEGVSYNSPLHF.

The genes are TRBV3-1 and TRBJ2-1; tentatively, D is TRBD1 (5 bases). V was shortened by 4 bases and J by 5 bases, with 21 bases between the two germline ends. CDR1 and CDR2 from the germline V gene are LGHDT and YNNKEL (reference sequence). CDR3 length: 17 residues. Written as DNA, the CDR3 is TGTGCCAGCAGCCCCTCCTCGACAGCCGTTTTCGACAATGAGCAGTTCTTC. Its protein product is CASSPSSTAVFDNEQFF.